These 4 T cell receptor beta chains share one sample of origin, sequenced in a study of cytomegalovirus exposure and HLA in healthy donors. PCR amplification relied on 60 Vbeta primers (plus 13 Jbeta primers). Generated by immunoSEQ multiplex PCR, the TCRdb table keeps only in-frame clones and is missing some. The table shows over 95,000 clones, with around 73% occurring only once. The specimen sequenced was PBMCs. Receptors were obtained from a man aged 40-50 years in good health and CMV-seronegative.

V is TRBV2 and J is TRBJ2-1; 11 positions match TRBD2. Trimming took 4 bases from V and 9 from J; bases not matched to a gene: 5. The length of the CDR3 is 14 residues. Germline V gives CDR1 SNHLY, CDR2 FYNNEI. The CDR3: CASSGTSGSGEQFF. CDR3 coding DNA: TGTGCCAGCAGTGGAACTAGCGGGAGCGGTGAGCAGTTCTTC.

CDR3 sequence: CASSPRGLEAFF. The CDR3 DNA sequence: TGCGCCAGCAGCCCGCGGGGGCTTGAAGCTTTCTTT. The chain carries TRBV5-1 and TRBJ1-1, with D possibly TRBD1 on 6 matching bases. This CDR3 is built from 12 residues. Germline V CDR1 and CDR2: SGHRS, YFSETQ. Trimming took 4 bases from V and 7 from J, leaving 11 bases between them. Full variable domain (rest looked up from reference TRBV5-1 and TRBJ1-1): KAGVTQTPRYLIKTRGQQVTLSCSPISGHRSVSWYQQTPGQGLQFLFEYFSETQRNKGNFPGRFSGRQFSNSRSEMNVSTLELGDSALYLCASSPRGLEAFFGQGTRLTVV.

The CDR3 loop reads CASSVGVGDSPRSEQYF. CDR3 DNA: TGTGCCAGCAGCGTAGGGGTAGGGGACTCCCCGCGTTCCGAGCAGTACTTC. V gene TRBV9 combines with J gene TRBJ2-7, with TRBD2 as a possible D gene (6 bases). Trimming pared 0 bases from V and 6 bases from J, leaving 22 bases between. CDR3 length: 17 residues. The V gene's germline CDR1 is SGDLS and CDR2 YYNGEE.

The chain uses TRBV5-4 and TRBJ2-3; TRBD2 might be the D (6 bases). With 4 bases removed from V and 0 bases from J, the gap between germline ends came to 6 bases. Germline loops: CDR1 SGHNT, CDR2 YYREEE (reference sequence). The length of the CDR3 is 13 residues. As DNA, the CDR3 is TGTGCCAGCAGCGGGGGGAGCACAGATACGCAGTATTTT. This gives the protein CASSGGSTDTQYF.